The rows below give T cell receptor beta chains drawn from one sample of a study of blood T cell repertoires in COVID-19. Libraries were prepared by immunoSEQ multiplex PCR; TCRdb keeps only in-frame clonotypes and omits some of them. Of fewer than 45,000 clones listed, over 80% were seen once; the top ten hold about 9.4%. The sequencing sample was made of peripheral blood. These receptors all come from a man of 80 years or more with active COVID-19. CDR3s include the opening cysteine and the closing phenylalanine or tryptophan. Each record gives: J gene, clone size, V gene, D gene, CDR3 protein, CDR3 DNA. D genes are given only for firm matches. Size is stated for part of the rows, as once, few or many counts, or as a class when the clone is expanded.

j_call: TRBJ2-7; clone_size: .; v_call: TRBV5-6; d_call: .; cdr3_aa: CASSFREGEQYF; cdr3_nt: TGTGCCAGCAGCTTTCGAGAGGGCGAGCAGTACTTC
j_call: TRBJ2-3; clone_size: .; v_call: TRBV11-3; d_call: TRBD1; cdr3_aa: CASSRDSRADTQYF; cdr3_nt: TGTGCCAGCAGCCGGGACAGTAGAGCAGATACGCAGTATTTT
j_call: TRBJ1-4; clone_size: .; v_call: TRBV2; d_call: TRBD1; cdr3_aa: CASSGQGTNEKLFF; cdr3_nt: TGTGCCAGCAGTGGACAGGGGACTAATGAAAAACTGTTTTTT
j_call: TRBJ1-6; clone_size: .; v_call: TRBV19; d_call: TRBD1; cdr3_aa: CASHRGTANSPLHF; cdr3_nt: TGTGCCAGTCATCGGGGGACAGCTAATTCACCCCTCCACTTT
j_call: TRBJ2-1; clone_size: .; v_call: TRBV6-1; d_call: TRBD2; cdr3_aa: CASSGTIAGVVNEQFF; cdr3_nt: TGTGCCAGCAGTGGAACTATAGCGGGAGTGGTCAATGAGCAGTTCTTC
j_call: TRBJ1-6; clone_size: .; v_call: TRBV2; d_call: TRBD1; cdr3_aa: CASSRDRLSYNSPLHF; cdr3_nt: TGTGCCAGCAGCCGGGACAGGCTCTCCTATAATTCACCCCTCCACTTT
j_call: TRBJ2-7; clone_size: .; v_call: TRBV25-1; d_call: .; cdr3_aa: CASSEDLYSYEQYF; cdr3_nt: TGTGCCAGCAGTGAGGACTTGTACTCCTACGAGCAGTACTTC
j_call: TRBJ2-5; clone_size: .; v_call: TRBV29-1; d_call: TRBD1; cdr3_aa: CSARTGTETQYF; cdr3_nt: TGCAGCGCCCGGACAGGGACAGAGACCCAGTACTTC
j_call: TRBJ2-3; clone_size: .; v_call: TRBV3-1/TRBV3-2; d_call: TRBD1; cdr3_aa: CASGTASTDTQYF; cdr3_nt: TGTGCCAGTGGGACAGCTAGCACAGATACGCAGTATTTT
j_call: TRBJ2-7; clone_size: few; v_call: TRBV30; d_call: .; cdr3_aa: CAWSQTGGEQYF; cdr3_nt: TGTGCCTGGAGCCAGACAGGAGGTGAGCAGTACTTC
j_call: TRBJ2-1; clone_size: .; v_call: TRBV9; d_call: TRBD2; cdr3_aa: CASSVGISGRREQFF; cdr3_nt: TGTGCCAGCAGCGTAGGTATAAGCGGGAGACGTGAGCAGTTCTTC
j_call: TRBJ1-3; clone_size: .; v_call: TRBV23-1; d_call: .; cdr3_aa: CASSPRAGERGNTIYF; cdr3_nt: TGCGCCAGCAGTCCCCGGGCAGGGGAACGAGGAAACACCATATATTTT
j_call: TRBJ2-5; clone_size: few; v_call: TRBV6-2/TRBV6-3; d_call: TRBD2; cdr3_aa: CASSYPSEAGVGRETQYF; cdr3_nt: TGTGCCAGCAGTTACCCGAGTGAAGCGGGAGTGGGGCGGGAGACCCAGTACTTC
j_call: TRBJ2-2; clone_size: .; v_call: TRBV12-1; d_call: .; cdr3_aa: CASRGGRPAGGPILVAGELFF; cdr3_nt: TGTGCCAGCAGGGGGGGACGTCCAGCGGGAGGGCCTATATTGGTAGCCGGGGAGCTGTTTTTT
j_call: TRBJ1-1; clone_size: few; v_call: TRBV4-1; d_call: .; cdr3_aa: CASSQSVNTEAFF; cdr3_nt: TGCGCCAGCAGCCAATCCGTGAACACTGAAGCTTTCTTT
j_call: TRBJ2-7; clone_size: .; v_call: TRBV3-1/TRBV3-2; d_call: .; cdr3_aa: CASSQRLAFGGYEQYF; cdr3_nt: TGTGCCAGCAGCCAACGACTCGCTTTCGGGGGCTACGAGCAGTACTTC
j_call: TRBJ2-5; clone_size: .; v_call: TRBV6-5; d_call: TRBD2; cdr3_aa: CASKGLAGGGETQYF; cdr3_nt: TGTGCCAGCAAGGGACTAGCGGGAGGAGGGGAGACCCAGTACTTC
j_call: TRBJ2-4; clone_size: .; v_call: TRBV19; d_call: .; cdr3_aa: CATVSGLNIQYF; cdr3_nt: TGTGCCACTGTAAGCGGGTTAAACATTCAGTACTTC
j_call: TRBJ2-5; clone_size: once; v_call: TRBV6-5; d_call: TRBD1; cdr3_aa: CASNSGQGETQYF; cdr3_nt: TGTGCCAGCAACTCGGGACAGGGAGAGACCCAGTACTTC
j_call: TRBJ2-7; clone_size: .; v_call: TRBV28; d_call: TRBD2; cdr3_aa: CASSQRERRNEQYF; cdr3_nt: TGTGCCAGCTCCCAGCGGGAGAGAAGAAACGAGCAGTACTTC
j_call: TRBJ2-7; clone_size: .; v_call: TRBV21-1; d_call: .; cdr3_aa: CASSKGGTGGDYEQYF; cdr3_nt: TGTGCCAGCAGCAAAGGTGGGACAGGGGGGGACTACGAGCAGTACTTC
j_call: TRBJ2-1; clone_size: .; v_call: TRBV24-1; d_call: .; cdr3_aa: CATSDSASGSLNEQFF; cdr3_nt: TGTGCCACCAGTGATTCTGCTAGTGGGAGTCTGAATGAGCAGTTCTTC
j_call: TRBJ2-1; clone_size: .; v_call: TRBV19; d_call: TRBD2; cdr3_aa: CASTTLGEGSNEQFF; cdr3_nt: TGTGCCAGTACCACTTTAGGGGAGGGTTCCAATGAGCAGTTCTTC
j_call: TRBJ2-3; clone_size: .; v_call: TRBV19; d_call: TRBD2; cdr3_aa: CASSKRGLAFDTQYF; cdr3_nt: TGTGCCAGTAGTAAAAGGGGACTAGCCTTTGATACGCAGTATTTT
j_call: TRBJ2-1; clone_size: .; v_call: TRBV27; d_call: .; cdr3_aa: CASSSPVPYPNEQFF; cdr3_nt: TGTGCCAGCAGTTCGCCGGTGCCTTACCCGAATGAGCAGTTCTTC
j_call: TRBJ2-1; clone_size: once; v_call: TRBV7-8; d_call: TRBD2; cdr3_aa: CASSFRLAGENEQFF; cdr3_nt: TGTGCCAGCAGCTTTCGATTAGCGGGAGAGAATGAGCAGTTCTTC
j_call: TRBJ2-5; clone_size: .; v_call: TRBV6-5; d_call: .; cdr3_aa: CASHQHNQETQYF; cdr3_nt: TGTGCCAGCCACCAACACAACCAAGAGACCCAGTACTTC
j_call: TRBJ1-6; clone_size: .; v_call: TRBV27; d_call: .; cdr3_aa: CASSFTGYNSPLHF; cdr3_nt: TGTGCCAGCAGTTTCACAGGTTATAATTCACCCCTCCACTTT
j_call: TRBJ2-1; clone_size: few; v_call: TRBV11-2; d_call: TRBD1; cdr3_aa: CASSLIRTGYNEQFF; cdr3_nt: TGTGCCAGCAGCTTAATACGGACAGGGTACAATGAGCAGTTCTTC
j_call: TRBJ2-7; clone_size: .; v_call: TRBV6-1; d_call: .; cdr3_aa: CASSEQGRDYF; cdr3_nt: TGTGCCAGCAGTGAACAGGGGAGGGATTACTTC
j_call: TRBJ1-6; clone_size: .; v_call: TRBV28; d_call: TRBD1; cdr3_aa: CASTVGDRVSPLHF; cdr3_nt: TGTGCCAGCACCGTCGGGGACAGGGTTTCACCCCTCCACTTT
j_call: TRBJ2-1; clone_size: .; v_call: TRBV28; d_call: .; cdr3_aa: CASSTVSYNEQFF; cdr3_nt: TGTGCCAGCTCTACCGTCTCCTACAATGAGCAGTTCTTC
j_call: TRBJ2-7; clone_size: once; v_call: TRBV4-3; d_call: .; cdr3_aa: CASSGENEQYF; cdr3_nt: TGCGCCAGCTCGGGGGAGAATGAGCAGTACTTC
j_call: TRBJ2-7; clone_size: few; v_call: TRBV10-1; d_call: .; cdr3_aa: CASSPGLARYEQYF; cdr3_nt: TGCGCCAGCAGCCCGGGACTGGCTCGATACGAGCAGTACTTC
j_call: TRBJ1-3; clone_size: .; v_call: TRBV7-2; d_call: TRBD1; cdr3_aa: CASSPRTGLSGNTIYF; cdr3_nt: TGTGCCAGCAGCCCGAGGACAGGGCTCTCTGGAAACACCATATATTTT
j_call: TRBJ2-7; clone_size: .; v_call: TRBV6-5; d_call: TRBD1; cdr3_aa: CASRRTGNYEQYF; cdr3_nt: TGTGCCAGCAGGCGGACAGGGAACTACGAGCAGTACTTC
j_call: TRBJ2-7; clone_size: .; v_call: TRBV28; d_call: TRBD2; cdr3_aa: CASSPRGGPSLSYEQYF; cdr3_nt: TGTGCCAGCAGTCCCCGGGGGGGGCCGTCCCTCTCCTACGAGCAGTACTTC
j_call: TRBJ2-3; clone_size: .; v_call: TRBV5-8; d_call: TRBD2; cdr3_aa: CASSLGSGGATDTQYF; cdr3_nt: TGTGCCAGCAGCTTGGGATCGGGAGGCGCCACAGATACGCAGTATTTT
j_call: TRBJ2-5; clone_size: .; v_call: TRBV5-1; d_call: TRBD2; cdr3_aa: CASSLLLAEDFQETQYF; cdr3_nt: TGCGCCAGCAGCTTGCTACTAGCGGAGGATTTCCAAGAGACCCAGTACTTC
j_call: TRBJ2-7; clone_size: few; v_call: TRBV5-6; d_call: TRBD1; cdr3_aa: CASSLGTGAEQYF; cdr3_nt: TGTGCCAGCAGCTTAGGGACAGGGGCTGAGCAGTACTTC
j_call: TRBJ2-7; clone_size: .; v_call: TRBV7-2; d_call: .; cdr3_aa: CASSLISRSPGAYEQYF; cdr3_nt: TGTGCCAGCAGCTTAATCAGTCGGTCTCCGGGGGCCTACGAGCAGTACTTC
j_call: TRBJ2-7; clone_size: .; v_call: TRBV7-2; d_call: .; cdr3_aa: CASSRRRTEAYEQYF; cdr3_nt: TGTGCCAGCAGCCGTCGTCGGACAGAAGCCTACGAGCAGTACTTC
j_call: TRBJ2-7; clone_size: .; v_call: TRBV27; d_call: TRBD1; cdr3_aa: CASSSLGQGGSYEQYF; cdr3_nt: TGTGCCAGCAGTTCGCTGGGACAGGGAGGATCCTACGAGCAGTACTTC
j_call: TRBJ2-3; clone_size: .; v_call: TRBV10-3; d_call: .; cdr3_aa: CAISGWGQFSTDTQYF; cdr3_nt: TGTGCCATCAGTGGGTGGGGACAATTCAGCACAGATACGCAGTATTTT
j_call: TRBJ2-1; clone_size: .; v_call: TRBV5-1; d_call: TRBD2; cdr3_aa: CASTVAGGSYNEQFF; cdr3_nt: TGCGCCAGCACCGTAGCGGGAGGCTCCTACAATGAGCAGTTCTTC
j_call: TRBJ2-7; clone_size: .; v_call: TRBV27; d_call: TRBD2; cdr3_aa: CASGTSGKPRYEQYF; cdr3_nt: TGTGCCAGTGGGACTAGCGGGAAGCCCAGATACGAGCAGTACTTC